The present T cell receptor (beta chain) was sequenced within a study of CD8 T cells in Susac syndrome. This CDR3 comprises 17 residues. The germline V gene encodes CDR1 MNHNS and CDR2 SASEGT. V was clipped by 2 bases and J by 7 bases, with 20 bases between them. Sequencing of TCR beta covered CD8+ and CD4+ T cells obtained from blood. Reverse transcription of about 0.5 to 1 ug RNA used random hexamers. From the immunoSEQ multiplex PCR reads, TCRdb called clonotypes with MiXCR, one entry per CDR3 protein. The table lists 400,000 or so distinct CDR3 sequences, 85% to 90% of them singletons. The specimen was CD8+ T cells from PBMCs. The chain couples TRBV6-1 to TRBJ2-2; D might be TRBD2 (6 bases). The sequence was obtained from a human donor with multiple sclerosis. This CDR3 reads CASSELAEEGKGGELFF. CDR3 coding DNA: TGTGCCAGCAGTGAACTCGCCGAGGAGGGGAAGGGCGGGGAGCTGTTTTTT.